This T cell receptor (beta chain) was sequenced for a study of T cells after yellow fever vaccination. Per the germline V gene, CDR1 is LGHNA and CDR2 is YNFKEQ. The CDR3 runs 15 residues. J was trimmed by 4 bases and V by 0 bases; bases with no gene match: 3. TCRdb re-called the 5' RACE reads through MiXCR, storing one row per CDR3 protein. The repertoire holds 300,000 to 450,000 distinct CDR3 sequences, 7% to 10% seen once, with around 17% in the top ten. Sample: PBMCs, taken about 49 days after the first yellow fever vaccination. The chain combines TRBV4-2 with TRBJ2-3; 8 bases line up with TRBD2. This receptor was obtained from a man between 18 and 35 years old who received the YFV17D yellow fever vaccine. CDR3 residues: CASSQDAGGADTQYF. The DNA of the CDR3 is TGTGCCAGCAGCCAAGATGCGGGGGGTGCAGATACGCAGTATTTT.